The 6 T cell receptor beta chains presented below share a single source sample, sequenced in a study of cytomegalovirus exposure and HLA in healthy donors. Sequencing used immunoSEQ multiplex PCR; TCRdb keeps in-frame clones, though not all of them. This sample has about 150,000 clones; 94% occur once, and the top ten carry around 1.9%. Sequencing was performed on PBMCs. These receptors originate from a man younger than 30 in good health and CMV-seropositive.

The DNA of the CDR3 is TGTGCCAGCTCACGAGGCCGGAGTCCCGGGAACACCATATATTTT. Amino acid sequence: CASSRGRSPGNTIYF. The gene calls are TRBV18 and TRBJ1-3; no clear D. Trimming pared 4 bases from V and 7 bases from J, leaving 17 bases between. Germline CDR1 and CDR2: KGHSH and LQKENI. The CDR3 contains 15 residues.

The CDR3: CASSVDGSAGELFF. CDR3 sequence (DNA): TGTGCCAGCAGCGTAGATGGAAGCGCCGGGGAGCTGTTTTTT. The V and J genes are TRBV9 and TRBJ2-2; D call uncertain. Trimming removed 0 bases from V and 6 bases from J, with 9 bases in between. In germline, CDR1 is SGDLS, CDR2 YYNGEE. This CDR3 comprises 14 residues.

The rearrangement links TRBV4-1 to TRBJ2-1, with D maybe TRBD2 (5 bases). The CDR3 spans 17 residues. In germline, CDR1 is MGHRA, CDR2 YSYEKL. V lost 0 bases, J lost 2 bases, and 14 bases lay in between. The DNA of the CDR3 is TGCGCCAGCAGCCAAGAAGGCCAGCGGAGCCCCTACAATGAGCAGTTCTTC. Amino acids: CASSQEGQRSPYNEQFF.

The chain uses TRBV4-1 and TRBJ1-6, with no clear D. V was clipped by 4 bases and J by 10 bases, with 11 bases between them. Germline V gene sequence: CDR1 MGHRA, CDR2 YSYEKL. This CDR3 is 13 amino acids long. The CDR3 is CASSLRTVSPLHF. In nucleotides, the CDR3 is TGCGCCAGCAGCCTCAGGACTGTATCACCCCTCCACTTT.

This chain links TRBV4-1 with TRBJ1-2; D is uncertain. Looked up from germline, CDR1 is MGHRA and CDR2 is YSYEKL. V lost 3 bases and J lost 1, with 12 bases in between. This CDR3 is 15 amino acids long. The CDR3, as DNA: TGCGCCAGCAGCCAGAGGCATACGGATAACTATGGCTACACCTTC. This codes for CASSQRHTDNYGYTF.

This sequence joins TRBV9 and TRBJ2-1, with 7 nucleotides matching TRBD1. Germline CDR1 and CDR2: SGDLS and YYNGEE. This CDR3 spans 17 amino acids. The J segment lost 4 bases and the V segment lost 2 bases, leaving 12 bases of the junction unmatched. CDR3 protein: CASSVGVGQRGYNEQFF. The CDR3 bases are TGTGCCAGCAGCGTGGGGGTGGGACAGAGAGGGTACAATGAGCAGTTCTTC.